What follows describes a single T cell receptor (beta chain). Its antigen is not known. Germline assignment: CDR1 MNHNY and CDR2 SVGAGI (reference sequence). This CDR3 region has 14 residues. This specimen belongs to a study of beta chain features in type 1 diabetes. The wider study: Researchers looked at about 110 million sorted cells across all samples.

Expressed TCRB transcripts got sequenced, as all isolated RNA was reverse transcribed. Profiled with immunoSEQ multiplex PCR; TCRdb holds only in-frame clones, not every one. Of about 140,000 clones in the sample, about 9.7% were seen once. General study results and limits: The similarity of naive, central memory and Treg TCRB repertoires appeared greater among patients than among healthy donors.

Sequences were obtained from central memory CD4+ T cells from blood. The receptor was isolated from a woman between 40 and 50 years old in good health. This chain connects TRBV6-6 to TRBJ2-1, with TRBD1 matching over 10 bases. The CDR3 here is CVTAVGTGVNEQFF. Here the CDR3 DNA reads TGTGTCACAGCGGTCGGGACAGGGGTCAATGAGCAGTTCTTC.